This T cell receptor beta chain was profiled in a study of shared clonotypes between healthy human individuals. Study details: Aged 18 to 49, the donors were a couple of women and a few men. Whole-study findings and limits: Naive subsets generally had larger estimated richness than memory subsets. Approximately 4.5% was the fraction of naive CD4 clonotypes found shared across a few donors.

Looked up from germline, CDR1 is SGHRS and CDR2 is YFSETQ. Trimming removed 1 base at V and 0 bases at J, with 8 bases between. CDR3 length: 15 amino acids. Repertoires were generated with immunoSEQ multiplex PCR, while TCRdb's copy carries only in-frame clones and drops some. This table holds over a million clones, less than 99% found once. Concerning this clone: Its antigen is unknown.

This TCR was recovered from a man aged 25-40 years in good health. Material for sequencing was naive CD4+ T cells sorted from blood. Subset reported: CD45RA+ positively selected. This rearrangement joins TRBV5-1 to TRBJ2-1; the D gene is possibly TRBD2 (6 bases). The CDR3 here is CASSLTAGSYNEQFF. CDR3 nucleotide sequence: TGCGCCAGCAGCTTGACAGCGGGCTCCTACAATGAGCAGTTCTTC.